This paragraph reports one T cell receptor (beta chain). This sample was included in a study of cytomegalovirus exposure and HLA in healthy donors. Donors had nominal health at sampling but likely had unrecorded immune exposures. Trimming pared 0 bases from V and 4 bases from J, leaving 10 bases between. Per germline, CDR1 MNHNS and CDR2 SASEGT. CDR3 length equals 15 residues. PCR employed 60 Vbeta and 13 Jbeta primers. Per the authors' pipeline: There were tens of millions of unique TCR beta chains by a later count, and about 12 million of them were shared. Here immunoSEQ multiplex PCR was the method, and the copy in TCRdb shows in-frame clones only, minus some. V and J calls and clone size are as listed in that table; D and trimming were resolved from the DNA. The table lists 90,000 or so clones, around four fifths of them singletons, with around 3.7% in the top ten.

This sequence originates from a man aged 25-45 years in good health and CMV-seropositive. The sequenced sample was PBMCs. The chain has TRBV6-1 and TRBJ1-5, with D possibly matching TRBD1 (5 bases). The CDR3 DNA sequence: TGTGCCAGCAGTGAAGCTGGCGGGGGGAATCAGCCCCAGCATTTT. It codes for CASSEAGGGNQPQHF.